This T cell receptor (beta chain) was captured in a study of identical twins. A note on this clonotype: As yet, its antigen is unknown.

Study findings and constraints: In zero-insertion analyses, partial confounding could arise from invariant MAIT and iNKT cells. Insertions were fewer in abundant cord blood beta clonotypes, whereas memory repertoires showed none of this pattern. Weaker excess sharing between twins was seen in beta out-of-frame sequences.

Unique molecular identifiers were present on the cDNA, which also gained a universal primer site by template switching. From the 5' RACE reads, TCRdb called clonotypes with MiXCR, one entry per CDR3 protein. The data contain 1.5 million to 2 million distinct CDR3 sequences, under 35% of them singletons. The CDR3 covers 14 residues. The V gene's germline CDR1 is SNHLY and CDR2 FYNNEI. The clonotype originates from a newborn girl in good health. The sequenced sample consisted of cord blood. This rearrangement joins TRBV2 to TRBJ2-1; perhaps TRBD1 as D (5 bases). The J call is uncertain, as TRBJ2-7 better fits the DNA end. CDR3 sequence reads: CASRPTLIGDEQYF. In DNA form, the CDR3 reads TGTGCCAGCCGACCGACTCTTATAGGGGACGAGCAGTACTTC.